A selection of T cell receptor beta chains follows, all from one sample in a study of cytomegalovirus exposure and HLA in healthy donors. Assay used: immunoSEQ multiplex PCR; TCRdb lists only in-frame clones, some missing. The repertoire holds more than 110,000 clones, with roughly 80% as singletons. The specimen was PBMCs. These TCRs come from a man aged 40-50 years in good health and CMV-seropositive. Each CDR3 is given with its conserved first and last residue. Each record gives: J gene, V gene, CDR3 protein.

J gene: TRBJ2-5
V gene: TRBV2
CDR3 protein: CASSAWNRIQETQYF

J gene: TRBJ2-5
V gene: TRBV30
CDR3 protein: CAWNTGPRGRFVETQYF

J gene: TRBJ2-1
V gene: TRBV9
CDR3 protein: CASSRGSSGRASMRNEQFF

J gene: TRBJ1-2
V gene: TRBV27
CDR3 protein: CASSPQAPSSGYTF

J gene: TRBJ2-1
V gene: TRBV4-3
CDR3 protein: CASSQGQGGTDEQFF

J gene: TRBJ2-7
V gene: TRBV29-1
CDR3 protein: CSVGQASYEQYF

J gene: TRBJ1-1
V gene: TRBV19
CDR3 protein: CASSIGDRGYTEAFF

J gene: TRBJ2-7
V gene: TRBV6-1
CDR3 protein: CASLTSGGPEEQYF

J gene: TRBJ1-4
V gene: TRBV7-6
CDR3 protein: CASSLEGRSHEKLFF

J gene: TRBJ2-5
V gene: TRBV5-1
CDR3 protein: CASSANPTGSETQYF

J gene: TRBJ1-4
V gene: TRBV6-1
CDR3 protein: CASSGQRNEKLFF

J gene: TRBJ2-1
V gene: TRBV5-6
CDR3 protein: CASSLRTSGYNEQFF

J gene: TRBJ1-4
V gene: TRBV28
CDR3 protein: CASSLAVSATNEKLFF

J gene: TRBJ1-4
V gene: TRBV7-2
CDR3 protein: CASSLGPGQGLIANEKLFF

J gene: TRBJ2-7
V gene: TRBV28
CDR3 protein: CASRYFAGSSYEQYF

J gene: TRBJ1-2
V gene: TRBV6-5
CDR3 protein: CASSRTGRGGYTF

J gene: TRBJ2-1
V gene: TRBV5-4
CDR3 protein: CASNPGQGYNEQFF

J gene: TRBJ2-2
V gene: TRBV4-1
CDR3 protein: CASSQEGGVPNTGELFF

J gene: TRBJ1-2
V gene: TRBV6-6
CDR3 protein: CASTTDGQGGYGYTF

J gene: TRBJ1-2
V gene: TRBV7-2
CDR3 protein: CASSFTANYGYTF

J gene: TRBJ2-5
V gene: TRBV19
CDR3 protein: CASSIAVGETQYF

J gene: TRBJ1-6
V gene: TRBV28
CDR3 protein: CASRTGLSYNSPLHF

J gene: TRBJ2-3
V gene: TRBV6-1
CDR3 protein: CASSEGDISTDTQYF

J gene: TRBJ2-7
V gene: TRBV15
CDR3 protein: CATSRGTSGGYEQYF

J gene: TRBJ2-1
V gene: TRBV5-1
CDR3 protein: CASSLDGGAYNEQFF

J gene: TRBJ1-2
V gene: TRBV7-2
CDR3 protein: CASSFRDSNYGYTF

J gene: TRBJ2-7
V gene: TRBV29-1
CDR3 protein: CSATGAYEQYF

J gene: TRBJ1-6
V gene: TRBV15
CDR3 protein: CATSRDLGGKSSPLHF

J gene: TRBJ1-2
V gene: TRBV4-3
CDR3 protein: CASSRKVRDTYGYTF

J gene: TRBJ2-2
V gene: TRBV7-9
CDR3 protein: CASSLIGTGRTGELFF

J gene: TRBJ1-6
V gene: TRBV28
CDR3 protein: CASSLTGTGISPLHF

J gene: TRBJ1-5
V gene: TRBV11-1
CDR3 protein: CASSGGTGDQPQHF

J gene: TRBJ1-2
V gene: TRBV28
CDR3 protein: CASSQTGVGYTF

J gene: TRBJ1-2
V gene: TRBV5-4
CDR3 protein: CASSLDRGNNYGYTF

J gene: TRBJ2-1
V gene: TRBV4-1
CDR3 protein: CASSPFGTSGGNEQFF

J gene: TRBJ2-7
V gene: TRBV7-2
CDR3 protein: CASSLVQGVGEQYF

J gene: TRBJ2-1
V gene: TRBV11-2
CDR3 protein: CASSTLGARLGGEQFF

J gene: TRBJ2-1
V gene: TRBV6-6
CDR3 protein: CASSTLPYSKEQFF

J gene: TRBJ2-7
V gene: TRBV5-1
CDR3 protein: CASSLAITRSYEQYF

J gene: TRBJ1-2
V gene: TRBV7-2
CDR3 protein: CGLLTGYGYTF

J gene: TRBJ2-7
V gene: TRBV9
CDR3 protein: CASSPATISYEQYF

J gene: TRBJ1-1
V gene: TRBV5-1
CDR3 protein: CASSFEGNTEAFF

J gene: TRBJ2-1
V gene: TRBV5-1
CDR3 protein: CASSQTTSPYNEQFF

J gene: TRBJ1-2
V gene: TRBV2
CDR3 protein: CASSTTGVYNGYTF

J gene: TRBJ1-2
V gene: TRBV6-6
CDR3 protein: CASSSHDGYTF

J gene: TRBJ2-2
V gene: TRBV27
CDR3 protein: CASTETGAPTGELFF

J gene: TRBJ2-7
V gene: TRBV5-1
CDR3 protein: CASSLNAGTHVNYEQYF

J gene: TRBJ1-5
V gene: TRBV19
CDR3 protein: CASSIRGVGPQHF

J gene: TRBJ2-6
V gene: TRBV5-1
CDR3 protein: CASTQRGGTGANVLTF

J gene: TRBJ2-7
V gene: TRBV30
CDR3 protein: CAWSALAGVFSEQYF

J gene: TRBJ1-1
V gene: TRBV27
CDR3 protein: CASSLMTGGRTEAFF

J gene: TRBJ2-7
V gene: TRBV5-1
CDR3 protein: CASRYTGGKNEQYF

J gene: TRBJ2-2
V gene: TRBV5-1
CDR3 protein: CASNQLGSANTGELFF

J gene: TRBJ1-4
V gene: TRBV7-9
CDR3 protein: CASSLEAGLNEKLFF

J gene: TRBJ2-7
V gene: TRBV4-2
CDR3 protein: CASSRGTGEGYEQYF

J gene: TRBJ2-2
V gene: TRBV6-5
CDR3 protein: CASRRTGGNGELFF

J gene: TRBJ2-5
V gene: TRBV7-2
CDR3 protein: CASSLVPSDVETQYF